The clone carrying this TCR beta chain was seen more than once but under ten times. The sample belongs to a study of identical twins. TCRdb called the 5' RACE reads again in MiXCR, with one record for every CDR3 protein. This table has about 890,000 distinct CDR3 sequences, roughly an eighth appearing once. J lost 4 bases, V lost 4 bases, and 18 bases had no gene match. The germline CDR1 and CDR2 sequences are MNHEY and SMNVEV (reference sequence). The CDR3 is 19 amino acids. The sample also formed part of further work on yellow fever vaccine responses in identical twins.

The specimen was PBMCs. V gene TRBV27 combines with J gene TRBJ2-2; 7 bases align to TRBD2. The receptor was derived from a young woman in good health. The CDR3, as DNA: TGTGCCAGCAGTTCCCTGGAGCTAGCGGAAAGAGGTCTCACCGGGGAGCTGTTTTTT. This encodes CASSSLELAERGLTGELFF.